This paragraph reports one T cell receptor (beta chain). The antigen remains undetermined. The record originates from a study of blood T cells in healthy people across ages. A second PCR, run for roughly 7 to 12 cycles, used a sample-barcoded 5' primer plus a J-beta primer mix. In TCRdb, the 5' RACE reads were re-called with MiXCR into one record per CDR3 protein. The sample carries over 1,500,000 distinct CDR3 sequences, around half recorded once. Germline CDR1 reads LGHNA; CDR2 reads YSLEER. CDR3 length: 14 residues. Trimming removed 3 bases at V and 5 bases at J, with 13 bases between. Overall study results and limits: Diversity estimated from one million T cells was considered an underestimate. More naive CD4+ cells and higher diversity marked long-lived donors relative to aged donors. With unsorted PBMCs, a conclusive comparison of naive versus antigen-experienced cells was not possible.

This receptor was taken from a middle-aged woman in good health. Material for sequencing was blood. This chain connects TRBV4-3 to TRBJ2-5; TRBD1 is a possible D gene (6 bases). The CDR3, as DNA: TGCGCCAGCAGCCACTCCGACAGGCTGGAGACCCAGTACTTC. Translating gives CASSHSDRLETQYF.